This TCR beta chain was retrieved from a study of OX40 agonist ivuxolimab in advanced cancers. Across the study: Patients received ivuxolimab, an agonistic anti-OX40 (CD134) antibody. Six ivuxolimab dose levels, 0.01 to 10 mg/kg, were given intravenously every 2 weeks. Enrollees could have had prior anti-PD-1, anti-PD-L1 or anti-CTLA-4 therapy, which around 40% had received.

Individuals having autoimmune disease history or systemic immunosuppression were not enrolled. The V and J ends lost 6 bases and 5 bases respectively, with 4 bases between them. CDR1 and CDR2 (germline): DFQATT, SNEGSKA (reference sequence). This CDR3 is 10 amino acids long. Generated by immunoSEQ multiplex PCR, the TCRdb table keeps only in-frame clones and is missing some. The profile covers approximately 80,000 clones, with about 89% appearing a single time and under 8.5% taken by the ten largest. This clonotype originated in an adult with an advanced solid tumor such as melanoma, head and neck, liver or kidney cancer. The V and J genes are TRBV20-1 and TRBJ1-4; D is ambiguous. Sample: CD4+ or CD8+ T cells sorted from blood, taken in a trial of the OX40 agonist ivuxolimab. Written as DNA, the CDR3 is TGCAGTGCCGAAAATGAAAAACTGTTTTTT. Amino acid sequence: CSAENEKLFF.